Presented here are 11 T cell receptor beta chains from one specimen sequenced in a study of cytomegalovirus exposure and HLA in healthy donors. The PCR used 60 Vbeta and 13 Jbeta primers. TCRdb's table, derived via immunoSEQ multiplex PCR, lists solely in-frame clones and lacks some. Of about 140,000 clones listed, 82% are singletons. The sequenced sample was PBMCs. All receptors derive from a woman aged 40 to 50 in good health and CMV-seronegative.

This rearrangement joins TRBV28 to TRBJ1-5; 7 nucleotides line up with TRBD1. Germline values: CDR1 MDHEN, CDR2 SYDVKM. The CDR3 spans 16 residues. Trimming took 6 bases from V and 5 from J; bases not matched to a gene: 13. The CDR3 sequence: CASSPGQAWDDQPQHF. The CDR3 bases are TGTGCCAGCAGCCCTGGACAGGCCTGGGATGATCAGCCCCAGCATTTT.

This chain connects TRBV27 to TRBJ2-7; TRBD1 aligns across 8 bases. Germline V gives CDR1 MNHEY, CDR2 SMNVEV (reference sequence). CDR3 size: 14 residues. V gave up 6 bases and J gave up 3 bases; unmatched junction bases: 7. The CDR3 region has the DNA TGTGCCAGCAGCGGACAGGGTACTATCTACGAGCAGTACTTC. It translates to CASSGQGTIYEQYF.

A single count supports this clone. This chain uses TRBV6-5 with TRBJ2-3; perhaps TRBD2 as D (5 bases). The CDR3 runs 15 residues. V was clipped by 2 bases and J by 1 base, with 10 bases between them. Germline loops: CDR1 MNHEY, CDR2 SVGAGI. CDR3 bases: TGTGCCAGCAGTTACGAGGGAGTGGGCACAGATACGCAGTATTTT. Translated, it gives CASSYEGVGTDTQYF.

This clone was seen a single time. V usage is TRBV30 and J usage is TRBJ2-5; 9 bases are shared with TRBD2. Germline V CDR1 and CDR2: GTSNPN, SVGIG (reference sequence). V lost 3 bases, J lost 4 bases, and 21 bases stayed unmatched. The CDR3 sequence is 19 residues long. CDR3 nucleotides: TGTGCCTGGAGCGTACCAGTGGCTAGCGGGAAGCGGCACGGAGAGACCCAGTACTTC. Encoded protein: CAWSVPVASGKRHGETQYF.

CDR3 sequence (DNA): TGTGCCAGCAGCTTCGCTACAGGGGAGACAGGAGGAAAACTGTTTTTT. Translating it yields CASSFATGETGGKLFF. This chain connects TRBV7-9 to TRBJ1-4; 7 positions agree with TRBD1. The V segment lost 3 bases and the J segment 10 bases; nucleotides outside the gene matches: 14. The CDR3 totals 16 residues. Germline V CDR1 and CDR2: SEHNR, FQNEAQ (reference sequence). Based on the CDR3 plus reference TRBV7-9 and TRBJ1-4, the full variable domain is DTGVSQNPRHKITKRGQNVTFRCDPISEHNRLYWYRQTLGQGPEFLTYFQNEAQLEKSRLLSDRFSAERPKGSFSTLEIQRTEQGDSAMYLCASSFATGETGGKLFFGSGTQLSVL.

The gene calls are TRBV2 and TRBJ1-1, with 12 bases matching TRBD1. CDR1 is SNHLY and CDR2 is FYNNEI in the germline V gene. The CDR3 length is 15 residues. Losses at the gene ends were 2 bases for V and 11 bases for J; bases not matched to a gene: 9. CDR3 coding DNA: TGTGCCAGCAGTGAAACAGGAGGGACAGGGGGCGATGCTTTCTTT. Translation: CASSETGGTGGDAFF.

This chain joins TRBV4-3 and TRBJ2-3; 9 bases match TRBD2. V was pared by 3 bases and J by 4 bases, with 8 bases of the junction left unmatched. CDR3 length: 16 residues. Germline-derived CDR1 and CDR2 are LGHNA and YSLEER. The CDR3 sequence: CASSQTWAGGSDTQYF. The CDR3 coding sequence is TGCGCCAGCAGCCAGACCTGGGCGGGAGGGTCAGATACGCAGTATTTT.

Here the CDR3 reads CASSFDWFEQYF. The CDR3 DNA is TGTGCCAGCAGCTTCGACTGGTTCGAGCAGTACTTC. V and J are TRBV7-2 and TRBJ2-7; D gene unclear. CDR3 length: 12 residues. Trimming cost V 3 bases and J 6 bases, with 9 bases left between them. Germline loops: CDR1 SGHTA, CDR2 FQGNSA.

The chain links TRBV2 to TRBJ1-2; no clear D. The CDR3 contains 13 residues. Germline V lookup: CDR1 SNHLY, CDR2 FYNNEI. The V and J ends lost 2 bases and 4 bases respectively, with 8 bases between them. The CDR3 DNA is TGTGCCAGCAGTGAATCAGGACTCTATGGCTACACCTTC. Translating it yields CASSESGLYGYTF. Looking up the rest from reference TRBV2 and TRBJ1-2 gives the full variable domain: EPEVTQTPSHQVTQMGQEVILRCVPISNHLYFYWYRQILGQKVEFLVSFYNNEISEKSEIFDDQFSVERPDGSNFTLKIRSTKLEDSAMYFCASSESGLYGYTFGSGTRLTVV.

The CDR3 is CASSPNGDIQYF. CDR3 sequence (DNA): TGTGCCAGCAGCCCCAACGGAGACATTCAGTACTTC. V and J are TRBV7-3 and TRBJ2-4, with no clear D. The CDR3 covers 12 residues. Deletions cut 5 bases from V and 8 bases from J, with 10 bases between. Germline CDR1 SGHTA, CDR2 FQGTGA.

The table lists this clone with a count of one. The chain carries TRBV28 and TRBJ2-2; 9 bases match TRBD2. The trim removed 2 bases at V and 7 bases at J, leaving 17 bases unmatched. The germline V gene encodes CDR1 MDHEN and CDR2 SYDVKM. The length of the CDR3 is 19 residues. This CDR3 is CASSLDFICGRADSGELFF. CDR3 sequence (DNA): TGTGCCAGCAGTTTAGATTTTATTTGCGGGAGGGCCGATAGCGGGGAGCTGTTTTTT.